Here is one T cell receptor beta chain with its context. The CDR3 consists of 12 residues. Trimming removed 5 bases from V and 0 bases from J, with 5 bases in between. Germline CDR1 is MDHEN and CDR2 is SYDVKM. This record belongs to a study of T cell changes during pregnancy in multiple sclerosis. TCRdb's table, derived via immunoSEQ multiplex PCR, lists solely in-frame clones and lacks some. Of roughly 89,000 clones listed, over 85% are singletons. The gene calls are TRBV28 and TRBJ2-7; D not certain. The sequencing here drew on peripheral blood, taken in the first trimester of pregnancy. The TCR comes from a female donor with multiple sclerosis, enrolled in a pregnancy study. Written as DNA, the CDR3 is TGTGCCAGCAGTCCGAGCTCCTACGAGCAGTACTTC. Protein sequence: CASSPSSYEQYF. Combining the CDR3 with reference TRBV28 and TRBJ2-7 gives the whole variable domain DVKVTQSSRYLVKRTGEKVFLECVQDMDHENMFWYRQDPGLGLRLIYFSYDVKMKEKGDIPEGYSVSREKKERFSLILESASTNQTSMYLCASSPSSYEQYFGPGTRLTVT.